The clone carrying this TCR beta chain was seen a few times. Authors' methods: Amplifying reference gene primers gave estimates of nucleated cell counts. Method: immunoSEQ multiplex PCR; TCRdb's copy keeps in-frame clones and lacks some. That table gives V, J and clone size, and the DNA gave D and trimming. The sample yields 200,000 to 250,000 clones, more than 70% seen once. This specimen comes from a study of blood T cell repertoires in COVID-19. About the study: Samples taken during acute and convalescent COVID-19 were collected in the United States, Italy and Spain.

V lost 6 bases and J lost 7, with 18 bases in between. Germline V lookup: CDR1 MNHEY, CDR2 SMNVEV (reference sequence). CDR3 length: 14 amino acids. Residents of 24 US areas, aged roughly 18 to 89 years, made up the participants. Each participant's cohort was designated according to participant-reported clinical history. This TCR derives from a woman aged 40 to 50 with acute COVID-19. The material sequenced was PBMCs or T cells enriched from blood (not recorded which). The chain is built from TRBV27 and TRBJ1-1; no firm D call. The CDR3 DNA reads TGTGCCAGCAGACCCCCCGGGAGGGCGGTTGAAGCTTTCTTT. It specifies CASRPPGRAVEAFF.